These 10 T cell receptor beta chains originate from one sample sequenced in a study of T cells expressing NK-cell markers. TCRdb reprocessed the 5' RACE reads and stores each CDR3 protein as one record, lacking DNA. This specimen shows more than 400,000 distinct CDR3 sequences; the ten leading clones hold approximately 6.8%. The sequenced sample consisted of blood T cells: a sorted CD56 or NKG2C T cell subset, CD4+ or CD8+ T cells, or bulk PBMC T cells (not recorded which). The receptor set was obtained from a woman between 18 and 70 years old in good health.

The chain employs TRBV19 and TRBJ2-7; TCRdb names TRBD2, which stays unverified in the absence of DNA. The CDR3 totals 13 residues. In germline, CDR1 is LNHDA, CDR2 SQIVND (reference sequence). CDR3 protein: CASSRGGSNEQYF.

The gene calls are TRBV7-3 and TRBJ2-2. The CDR3 contains 14 residues. The V gene's germline CDR1 is SGHTA and CDR2 FQGTGA. CDR3 amino acids: CASSFGENTGELFF.

The V call is TRBV12-3 or TRBV12-4, the J call TRBJ2-1; TCRdb's D call, TRBD2, is unchecked because there is no DNA. The CDR3 runs 11 residues. This CDR3 reads CACLAGNEQFF.

V gene TRBV28 combines with J gene TRBJ2-7. This CDR3 region has 12 residues. Germline CDR1 reads MDHEN; CDR2 reads SYDVKM. The CDR3 spells CASSLAAYEQYF.

The rearrangement links TRBV2 to TRBJ2-3. This CDR3 has 12 residues. Germline V gene data show CDR1 as SNHLY and CDR2 as FYNNEI. The CDR3 here is CACRLAPDTQYF. The full variable domain, with the rest looked up from reference TRBV2 and TRBJ2-3, is EPEVTQTPSHQVTQMGQEVILRCVPISNHLYFYWYRQILGQKVEFLVSFYNNEISEKSEIFDDQFSVERPDGSNFTLKIRSTKLEDSAMYFCACRLAPDTQYFGPGTRLTVL.

The chain uses TRBV3-1 and TRBJ1-1; lacking DNA, the TRBD1 call made by TCRdb goes unchecked. The V gene's germline CDR1 is LGHDT and CDR2 YNNKEL (reference sequence). This CDR3 region has 16 residues. CDR3 sequence: CASSQGSQRGNTEAFF.

The J gene is TRBJ1-1, the V gene TRBV12-3 or TRBV12-4. The length of the CDR3 is 14 residues. The CDR3 is CASSTGPLNTEAFF.

This chain uses TRBV19 with TRBJ1-5. The CDR3 has 15 residues. Germline V gives CDR1 LNHDA, CDR2 SQIVND (reference sequence). CDR3 amino acids: CASSISAHSNQPQHF.

This sequence joins TRBV6-1 and TRBJ2-4; TCRdb reports TRBD2, a call that lacks DNA to check it against. This CDR3 spans 14 amino acids. Germline V gene sequence: CDR1 MNHNS, CDR2 SASEGT. The CDR3 protein is CASRAGTPVDIQYF.

V usage is TRBV4-3 and J usage is TRBJ2-2; TCRdb's D call of TRBD2 is untestable without DNA. CDR3 length equals 14 residues. CDR1 is LGHNA and CDR2 is YSLEER in the germline V gene. CDR3 residues: CASSPRLASGELFF.